These 24 T cell receptor beta chains were sequenced from one sample in a study of cytomegalovirus exposure and HLA in healthy donors. The PCR employed 60 Vbeta primers together with 13 Jbeta primers. The data were produced by immunoSEQ multiplex PCR, yet TCRdb's version contains in-frame clones alone and is incomplete. The data contain 180,000 or so clones, roughly 75% of them singletons. Sequencing was carried out using PBMCs. The source is a woman aged 25 to 45 in good health and CMV-seronegative.

Here the CDR3 reads CASQQGGGTEAFF. The CDR3 nucleotides are TGTGCCAGTCAGCAAGGGGGCGGCACTGAAGCTTTCTTT. The chain employs TRBV9 and TRBJ1-1; 7 nucleotides match TRBD1. Germline V gene lookup returns CDR1 SGDLS and CDR2 YYNGEE. V trimming: 8 bases; J trimming: 4 bases; junction bases outside the gene matches: 8. The CDR3 has 13 amino acids.

This chain connects TRBV15 to TRBJ1-1; D uncertain. Germline V gene sequence: CDR1 LNHNV, CDR2 YYDKDF (reference sequence). The germline V and J ends were trimmed by 5 bases and 2 bases, with 15 bases remaining between them. This CDR3 is 15 amino acids long. In DNA form, the CDR3 reads TGTGCCACCAGCCCCCGATCCACCACTAACACTGAAGCTTTCTTT. Translating gives CATSPRSTTNTEAFF.

The chain couples TRBV11-2 to TRBJ1-1; D is possibly TRBD1 (6 bases). The CDR3 has 13 amino acids. The V and J ends lost 3 bases and 5 bases respectively, with 10 bases between them. CDR1 is SGHAT, CDR2 FQNNGV, per germline. CDR3 in amino acids: CASSFRGGTEAFF. For the CDR3, the DNA is TGTGCCAGCAGCTTTAGGGGGGGAACTGAAGCTTTCTTT.

In its sample, this clone was seen once. The chain recombines TRBV28 with TRBJ1-2; no reliable D call. The CDR3 has 11 amino acids. The germline V gene encodes CDR1 MDHEN and CDR2 SYDVKM. V dropped 4 bases and J dropped 4 bases, with 4 bases sitting between them. In nucleotides, the CDR3 is TGTGCCAGCAGTTCCTCCTATGGCTACACCTTC. Its protein is CASSSSYGYTF.

The CDR3 spells CASPPRDFITGELFF. The CDR3 nucleotides are TGTGCCAGCCCCCCCCGAGACTTCATCACCGGGGAGCTGTTTTTT. The chain joins TRBV6-1 to TRBJ2-2; no clear D. V gave up 8 bases and J gave up 4 bases, with 17 bases separating them. The CDR3 loop spans 15 amino acids. Germline lookup yields CDR1 MNHNS and CDR2 SASEGT.

The table lists this clone with a few counts. The chain carries TRBV5-1 and TRBJ1-1; 11 bases align to TRBD1. The CDR3 runs 15 residues. The V gene's germline CDR1 is SGHRS and CDR2 YFSETQ. V gave up 4 bases and J gave up 8 bases; unmatched junction bases: 10. In nucleotides, the CDR3 is TGCGCCAGCAGCCCGGGGGACAGGGGGACAAACGAAGCTTTCTTT. This translates into CASSPGDRGTNEAFF. Full variable domain (outside the CDR3, taken from reference TRBV5-1 and TRBJ1-1): KAGVTQTPRYLIKTRGQQVTLSCSPISGHRSVSWYQQTPGQGLQFLFEYFSETQRNKGNFPGRFSGRQFSNSRSEMNVSTLELGDSALYLCASSPGDRGTNEAFFGQGTRLTVV.

The chain uses TRBV6-6 and TRBJ1-5; 8 bases line up with TRBD1. The CDR3 is made up of 13 amino acids. Per germline, CDR1 MNHNY and CDR2 SVGAGI (reference sequence). Trimming at V came to 6 bases and at J to 2 bases, leaving 0 bases not matched to a gene. The chain's CDR3 is CASRDRGNQPQHF. The CDR3 DNA follows: TGTGCCAGCAGGGACAGGGGCAATCAGCCCCAGCATTTT.

This chain links TRBV15 with TRBJ1-4, with TRBD1 identical over 8 bases. Looked up from germline, CDR1 is LNHNV and CDR2 is YYDKDF (reference sequence). V gave up 6 bases and J gave up 0 bases; unmatched junction bases: 3. CDR3 length equals 15 residues. The CDR3 nucleotides read TGTGCCACCAGGTACAGGGGGGCAACTAATGAAAAACTGTTTTTT. It yields the protein CATRYRGATNEKLFF.

CDR3 in DNA: TGTGCCTGGAGTGTACTGAGGGGGACAGCAGTGAATGAAAAACTGTTTTTT. This translates into CAWSVLRGTAVNEKLFF. V usage is TRBV30 and J usage is TRBJ1-4; TRBD1 aligns across 7 bases. The CDR3 length is 17 residues. Looked up from germline, CDR1 is GTSNPN and CDR2 is SVGIG (reference sequence). Trimming took 0 bases from V and 5 from J; bases not matched to a gene: 12.

The chain carries TRBV20-1 and TRBJ2-1; 7 positions agree with TRBD2. In germline, CDR1 is DFQATT, CDR2 SNEGSKA (reference sequence). With 8 bases clipped from V and 7 bases from J, the junction kept 5 bases outside the gene matches. The CDR3 loop spans 11 amino acids. DNA of the CDR3: TGCAGTATTGGGGGGGGGAATGAGCAGTTCTTC. It yields the protein CSIGGGNEQFF.

A few counts support this clone. J is TRBJ2-7 and V is TRBV7-3; TRBD1 matches 8 bases. In germline, CDR1 is SGHTA, CDR2 FQGTGA. V was pared by 3 bases and J by 1 base, with 2 bases of the junction left unmatched. This CDR3 is built from 14 residues. In DNA, the CDR3 is TGTGCCAGCAGCTTGGACAGGGCGTCCTACGAGCAGTACTTC. Translated, it gives CASSLDRASYEQYF.

This chain connects TRBV4-3 to TRBJ2-2, with 8 nucleotides matching TRBD1. V trimming: 0 bases; J trimming: 4 bases; junction bases outside the gene matches: 7. Per germline, CDR1 LGHNA and CDR2 YSLEER. The CDR3 is 17 residues long. The CDR3 DNA is TGCGCCAGCAGCCAAGAGGTGACAGGGGTTGGCACCGGGGAGCTGTTTTTT. This sequence encodes CASSQEVTGVGTGELFF.

The CDR3 DNA is TGTGCCATCAGTAGAACTAGCGGGGGCGAGCGAGAGACCCAGTACTTC. Its protein product is CAISRTSGGERETQYF. The V and J genes are TRBV10-3 and TRBJ2-5; 11 bases are shared with TRBD2. The V and J ends lost 5 bases and 4 bases, in that order; junction bases with no gene match: 9. CDR1 ENHRY and CDR2 SYGVKD come from the germline V gene. The CDR3 totals 16 residues.

This chain connects TRBV4-1 to TRBJ1-2; no clear D gene. The CDR3 extends over 16 amino acids. V lost 0 bases and J 4 bases, leaving 15 bases between the germline ends. The germline V gene has CDR1 MGHRA and CDR2 YSYEKL. The DNA of the CDR3 is TGCGCCAGCAGCCAAGAGGACTTGCCCTACCTCTATGGCTACACCTTC. Translation gives CASSQEDLPYLYGYTF.

The rearrangement joins TRBV6-6 to TRBJ1-6, with TRBD1 identical over 8 bases. CDR1 MNHNY and CDR2 SVGAGI come from the germline V gene (reference sequence). The junction had 10 bases not matched to a gene; V was cut back by 6 bases and J by 9 bases. The CDR3 has 15 residues. In DNA, the CDR3 is TGTGCCAGCAGGAACAACCGACAGGGGCTTTCACCCCTCCACTTT. Its translation is CASRNNRQGLSPLHF.

CDR3: CASSDRSGTGTYEQYF. CDR3 DNA: TGTGCCAGCAGCGACAGATCCGGGACAGGAACCTACGAGCAGTACTTC. V is TRBV6-6 and J is TRBJ2-7; 8 nucleotides align to TRBD1. V dropped 6 bases and J dropped 2; count of bases not matched to a gene: 12. Per the germline V gene, CDR1 is MNHNY and CDR2 is SVGAGI (reference sequence). The CDR3 contains 16 residues.

This clone came up a few times. V usage is TRBV5-1 and J usage is TRBJ1-1; possible D gene TRBD1, 5 bases. CDR1 SGHRS and CDR2 YFSETQ come from the germline V gene. This CDR3 contains 15 residues. Trimming left V 4 bases short and J 0 bases short, with 13 bases between. The CDR3 spells CASSADINMNTEAFF. The DNA of the CDR3 is TGCGCCAGCAGCGCGGACATAAATATGAACACTGAAGCTTTCTTT.

The chain has TRBV4-1 and TRBJ2-1, with 9 bases lining up with TRBD2. After removal of 2 bases from V and 6 bases from J, the junction contained 5 bases not matched to a gene. Germline CDR1 is MGHRA and CDR2 is YSYEKL. CDR3 length equals 15 residues. The CDR3 here is CASSQSSGGRNEQFF. In DNA, the CDR3 is TGCGCCAGCAGCCAAAGTAGCGGGGGCCGCAATGAGCAGTTCTTC.

This sequence joins TRBV25-1 and TRBJ1-1, with TRBD1 matching over 8 bases. The V gene end was trimmed by 3 bases and the J gene end by 8 bases; junction bases not matched to a gene: 2. The germline gives CDR1 MGHDK, CDR2 SYGVNS. The CDR3 is 12 residues long. CDR3 bases: TGTGCCAGCAGTGACTGGACAGGGGAAGCTTTCTTT. This codes for CASSDWTGEAFF.

This clone showed up just once. The chain is built from TRBV30 and TRBJ1-2; D possibly corresponds to TRBD1 (5 bases). Germline lookup yields CDR1 GTSNPN and CDR2 SVGIG (reference sequence). Trimming cost V 5 bases and J 8 bases, with 15 bases left between them. The CDR3 runs 12 residues. The CDR3 sequence: CAWALGHRGYTF. In nucleotides, the CDR3 is TGTGCCTGGGCTTTGGGGCATCGCGGCTACACCTTC.

The rearrangement joins TRBV2 to TRBJ1-1, with 10 bases aligning to TRBD1. V shed 6 bases and J 3 bases; nucleotides not matched to a gene: 4. The CDR3 spans 14 residues. Germline V gene lookup returns CDR1 SNHLY and CDR2 FYNNEI. In DNA form, the CDR3 reads TGTGCCAGCAGCTTAGGACAGGGGGACACTGAAGCTTTCTTT. Protein product: CASSLGQGDTEAFF.

The chain employs TRBV9 and TRBJ1-1, with a possible D match to TRBD1 (5 bases). CDR3 length: 13 residues. Germline CDR1 reads SGDLS; CDR2 reads YYNGEE. V shed 1 base and J shed 4 bases, with 8 bases lying between them. DNA of the CDR3: TGTGCCAGCAGCGTATGGGGGGGCACTGAAGCTTTCTTT. Protein sequence: CASSVWGGTEAFF.

CDR3 amino acids: CASSPPGAGGTETQYF. The CDR3 DNA reads as TGTGCCAGCAGCCCGCCCGGGGCGGGGGGCACGGAGACCCAGTACTTC. J is TRBJ2-5 and V is TRBV7-9; 8 positions match TRBD2. Germline V gene sequence: CDR1 SEHNR, CDR2 FQNEAQ (reference sequence). The CDR3 has 16 amino acids. Trimming took 5 bases from V and 5 from J; bases not matched to a gene: 13.

The rearrangement joins TRBV29-1 to TRBJ1-1, with TRBD1 matching 7 bases. In germline, CDR1 is SQVTM, CDR2 ANQGSEA. V lost 6 bases, J lost 3 bases, and 7 bases stayed unmatched. This CDR3 contains 13 residues. Here the CDR3 DNA reads TGCAGCGTGACGAGGGGGCTTTACACTGAAGCTTTCTTT. Amino acid sequence: CSVTRGLYTEAFF.